The following is a TCR beta chain sequence with its context. The data stem from a study of blood T cells in healthy people across ages. On the study more broadly: Template switching picked up about one barcoded beta molecule for each two T cells.

There are 16 residues in the CDR3. V gave up 1 base and J gave up 4 bases; unmatched junction bases: 8. The V gene's germline CDR1 is MGHRA and CDR2 YSYEKL. For the second PCR, which ran for roughly 7 to 11 cycles, a sample-barcoded 5' primer and a J-beta primer mix were used. Through a template-switch adaptor with 12 random nucleotides, each cDNA molecule received a tag. Each CDR3 protein gets one entry after TCRdb re-called the 5' RACE reads with MiXCR. This sample carries around 1.5 million distinct CDR3 sequences, about 40% of them seen once, and the ten largest clones take roughly 7.9%. The sequenced sample was blood. V gene TRBV4-1 combines with J gene TRBJ2-3; 7 bases line up with TRBD2. The clonotype originates from a woman between 18 and 29 years old in good health. Here the CDR3 reads CASSQVGGRASDTQYF. For the CDR3, the DNA is TGCGCCAGCAGCCAAGTTGGGGGGAGGGCCTCAGATACGCAGTATTTT.